Listed below are T cell receptor beta chains from one sample, sequenced in a study of beta chain features in type 1 diabetes. The protocol was immunoSEQ multiplex PCR, while the TCRdb copy is restricted to in-frame clones and leaves out a portion. The profile covers 350,000 to 400,000 clones, with 10% to 15% appearing a single time and about 0.01% taken by the ten largest. The sequenced sample consisted of naive CD4+ T cells from blood. The receptors shown here come from a woman under 30 with type 1 diabetes. Each CDR3 is given with its conserved first and last residue. D genes are given only for firm matches. Size tells how often a clone was seen (once, few, many) or the class of an expanded clone, and some rows leave it out.

>few|TRBV5-1|TRBJ1-5|.
CASSWTGNQPQHF
TGCGCCAGCAGCTGGACAGGCAATCAGCCCCAGCATTTT
>few|TRBV14|TRBJ1-2|.
CASSQDLEASYGYTF
TGTGCCAGCAGCCAAGATCTCGAAGCGTCCTATGGCTACACCTTC
>few|TRBV28|TRBJ2-5|.
CASSLSLVGETQYF
TGTGCCAGCAGTCTTTCCTTGGTCGGGGAGACCCAGTACTTC
>few|TRBV25-1|TRBJ2-3|.
CASSRPGEDTQYF
TGTGCCAGCAGCCGGCCCGGAGAAGATACGCAGTATTTT
>few|TRBV7-2|TRBJ2-1|TRBD2
CASSLIFLAGGHEQFF
TGTGCCAGCAGCTTAATCTTCCTAGCGGGGGGGCATGAGCAGTTCTTC
>few|TRBV6-1|TRBJ2-3|.
CASRAGWTDTQYF
TGTGCCAGCAGAGCAGGGTGGACAGATACGCAGTATTTT
>.|TRBV11-2|TRBJ2-5|TRBD2
CASSPPSGTGRGETQYF
TGTGCCAGCAGTCCTCCTAGCGGAACGGGGAGAGGAGAGACCCAGTACTTC
>.|TRBV6-5|TRBJ1-2|.
CASRTQGLRGYTF
TGTGCCAGCAGAACACAGGGCTTGAGAGGCTACACCTTC
>few|TRBV30|TRBJ1-5|TRBD1
CACTGTGDQPQHF
TGTGCCTGCACCGGGACAGGCGATCAGCCCCAGCATTTT
>few|TRBV20-1|TRBJ2-3|.
CSPQSGDTQYF
TGCAGTCCCCAATCAGGAGATACGCAGTATTTT
>.|TRBV2|TRBJ2-2|TRBD2
CARGLAGGSTGELFF
TGTGCCAGAGGACTAGCGGGAGGTTCGACCGGGGAGCTGTTTTTT
>once|TRBV29-1|TRBJ2-7|.
CSVEDQCPGYEQYF
TGCAGCGTTGAAGATCAGTGTCCCGGGTACGAGCAGTACTTC
>.|TRBV4-3|TRBJ1-1|TRBD1
CASSQDLRTGVNTEAFF
TGCGCCAGCAGCCAAGATCTTAGGACAGGGGTGAACACTGAAGCTTTCTTT
>.|TRBV4-1|TRBJ2-5|.
CASSQALVRGETQYF
TGCGCCAGCAGCCAAGCCCTCGTGCGGGGAGAGACCCAGTACTTC
>few|TRBV6-6|TRBJ2-7|TRBD2
CASTVTAGLYEQYF
TGTGCCAGCACGGTGACAGCGGGACTCTACGAGCAGTACTTC
>.|TRBV7-9|TRBJ2-6|.
CASSLQRPGANVLTF
TGTGCCAGCAGTCTACAGAGACCTGGGGCCAACGTCCTGACTTTC
>.|TRBV18|TRBJ2-3|TRBD2
CASSPPTSGKADTQYF
TGTGCCAGCTCACCACCGACTAGCGGGAAGGCAGATACGCAGTATTTT
>few|TRBV7-2|TRBJ2-3|.
CASSQWTGTDTQYF
TGTGCCAGCAGCCAGTGGACAGGCACAGATACGCAGTATTTT
>few|TRBV25-1|TRBJ2-5|.
CASSPRGTNQETQYF
TGTGCCAGCAGTCCCCGAGGCACCAACCAAGAGACCCAGTACTTC
>few|TRBV5-1|TRBJ2-1|.
CASSLATYNEQFF
TGCGCCAGCAGCTTGGCCACCTACAATGAGCAGTTCTTC
>.|TRBV28|TRBJ2-3|.
CASSLRRASTDTQYF
TGTGCCAGCAGTTTAAGGCGGGCCAGCACAGATACGCAGTATTTT
>.|TRBV7-2|TRBJ2-7|TRBD1
CASSPQGTGGYEQYF
TGTGCCAGCAGCCCACAAGGTACAGGGGGCTACGAGCAGTACTTC
>.|TRBV5-1|TRBJ2-1|.
CASTPDSRNNEQFF
TGCGCCAGCACCCCGGACAGTCGGAACAATGAGCAGTTCTTC
>few|TRBV29-1|TRBJ1-1|.
CSAGEGANTEAFF
TGCAGCGCCGGAGAAGGGGCTAACACTGAAGCTTTCTTT
>.|TRBV4-1|TRBJ1-3|.
CASSAPGGSSGNTIYF
TGCGCCAGCAGCGCTCCCGGGGGGTCGTCCGGAAACACCATATATTTT
>few|TRBV7-3|TRBJ2-5|TRBD2
CASSLGAGEGKTQYF
TGTGCCAGCAGCTTAGGAGCGGGGGAGGGGAAGACCCAGTACTTC
>.|TRBV28|TRBJ2-5|TRBD2
CASSSTRLAGGVETQYF
TGTGCCAGCAGTTCGACGCGACTAGCGGGAGGGGTGGAGACCCAGTACTTC
>few|TRBV7-7|TRBJ1-6|TRBD1
CASSPGTDGRSPLHF
TGTGCCAGCAGCCCAGGGACAGATGGACGTTCACCCCTCCACTTT
>.|TRBV5-4|TRBJ1-2|.
CASHLAGNYGYTF
TGTGCCAGCCATTTGGCGGGAAACTATGGCTACACCTTC
>.|TRBV28|TRBJ2-7|TRBD2
CASRAAGGYEQYF
TGTGCCAGCAGAGCAGCGGGAGGGTACGAGCAGTACTTC
>.|TRBV18|TRBJ1-2|.
CASSPRTSLGYGYTF
TGTGCCAGCTCACCCCGGACATCCTTGGGCTATGGCTACACCTTC
>few|TRBV29-1|TRBJ2-7|.
CSVSTGSGSYEQYF
TGCAGCGTATCAACAGGGTCCGGCTCCTACGAGCAGTACTTC
>few|TRBV19|TRBJ1-1|.
CASGRRGGRNTEAFF
TGTGCCAGTGGCCGCAGGGGTGGAAGGAACACTGAAGCTTTCTTT
>few|TRBV19|TRBJ1-1|.
CASKGTGRTEAFF
TGTGCCAGTAAGGGGACTGGGCGGACTGAAGCTTTCTTT
>few|TRBV30|TRBJ2-2|.
CAWRDPDRYTTTGELFF
TGTGCCTGGAGGGATCCCGACAGGTATACTACCACCGGGGAGCTGTTTTTT
>.|TRBV7-9|TRBJ1-1|.
CASSLEGREAFF
TGTGCCAGCAGCTTAGAGGGGCGTGAAGCTTTCTTT
>.|TRBV30|TRBJ2-6|TRBD1
CACPRGQGANVLTF
TGTGCCTGTCCCAGGGGACAGGGGGCCAACGTCCTGACTTTC
>.|TRBV5-4|TRBJ1-1|.
CASTQARGRDTEAFF
TGTGCCAGCACCCAGGCCCGGGGGAGGGACACTGAAGCTTTCTTT
>.|TRBV11-2|TRBJ2-3|TRBD2
CASSQGHSGGTDTQYF
TGTGCCAGCAGCCAAGGACATAGCGGGGGCACAGATACGCAGTATTTT
>.|TRBV28|TRBJ2-3|TRBD2
CASSSGLPDTQYF
TGTGCCAGCAGCTCGGGACTACCAGATACGCAGTATTTT
>.|TRBV5-1|TRBJ1-5|.
CASSLAEGGQPQHF
TGCGCCAGCAGCTTGGCAGAGGGTGGACAGCCCCAGCATTTT
>few|TRBV11-2|TRBJ1-2|.
CASSSLQGQLYRGYTF
TGTGCCAGCAGCTCCCTCCAAGGACAGCTCTATCGAGGCTACACCTTC
>.|TRBV7-2|TRBJ1-1|.
CASSFDTTTEAFF
TGTGCCAGCAGCTTTGACACCACCACTGAAGCTTTCTTT
>few|TRBV7-2|TRBJ2-3|.
CASRAARDTQYF
TGTGCCAGCAGGGCCGCTCGAGATACGCAGTATTTT
>few|TRBV7-9|TRBJ2-2|.
CASSPFGARNTGELFF
TGTGCCAGCAGCCCTTTCGGAGCTAGGAACACCGGGGAGCTGTTTTTT
>few|TRBV11-2|TRBJ1-4|.
CASSLTGIFGKLFF
TGTGCCAGCAGCCTAACAGGAATCTTCGGAAAACTGTTTTTT
>few|TRBV29-1|TRBJ1-1|.
CSVVSRGRSTEAFF
TGCAGCGTTGTCTCCCGGGGGAGGAGCACTGAAGCTTTCTTT
>.|TRBV5-1|TRBJ2-1|TRBD1
CASSPRDRAYNEQFF
TGCGCCAGCAGCCCCCGGGACAGAGCCTACAATGAGCAGTTCTTC
>few|TRBV5-4|TRBJ1-1|.
CASSSSRTENTEAFF
TGTGCCAGCAGCTCTAGCAGGACAGAGAACACTGAAGCTTTCTTT
>few|TRBV20-1|TRBJ1-1|.
CSARANTEAFF
TGCAGTGCTAGAGCTAACACTGAAGCTTTCTTT
>.|TRBV28|TRBJ2-1|.
CASSFGDRPYNEQFF
TGTGCCAGCAGTTTTGGAGACAGACCCTACAATGAGCAGTTCTTC
>.|TRBV10-3|TRBJ1-5|TRBD1
CAISRQGNNQPQHF
TGTGCCATCAGTCGACAGGGGAACAATCAGCCCCAGCATTTT
>few|TRBV30|TRBJ2-1|TRBD2
CAWRGRRLAGTNEQFF
TGTGCCTGGAGGGGACGCAGACTAGCGGGGACTAATGAGCAGTTCTTC
>few|TRBV6-5|TRBJ2-6|.
CASSYRVPSGANVLTF
TGTGCCAGCAGTTACCGAGTACCCTCTGGGGCCAACGTCCTGACTTTC
>few|TRBV21-1|TRBJ2-5|.
CASSKEPPETQYF
TGTGCCAGCAGCAAAGAGCCTCCGGAGACCCAGTACTTC
>few|TRBV10-3|TRBJ1-5|TRBD1
CAIRGTGGDQPQHF
TGTGCCATCCGCGGGACAGGGGGCGATCAGCCCCAGCATTTT
>.|TRBV2|TRBJ2-1|.
CASRRFEQFF
TGTGCCAGCAGGCGATTTGAGCAGTTCTTC
>few|TRBV23-1|TRBJ1-2|.
CASSQSPGGLPNNYGYTF
TGCGCCAGCAGTCAATCGCCTGGGGGCCTTCCTAATAACTATGGCTACACCTTC